Listed here are 17 T cell receptor beta chains from one sample, sequenced in a study of T cells expressing NK-cell markers. TCRdb derives one entry per CDR3 protein from the 5' RACE reads, leaving out DNA. The specimen's table records 350,000 to 400,000 distinct CDR3 sequences. The source material was blood T cells: a sorted CD56 or NKG2C T cell subset, CD4+ or CD8+ T cells, or bulk PBMC T cells (not recorded which). These receptors were taken from a woman aged 45-65 years in good health.

The genes are TRBV2 and TRBJ2-3; TCRdb proposes TRBD1, but this gene call is untestable without DNA. The CDR3 spans 20 residues. The germline V gene has CDR1 SNHLY and CDR2 FYNNEI. This CDR3 reads CASSEALLLVIEEAVDTQYF.

The gene calls are TRBV11-2 and TRBJ2-1; TCRdb designates TRBD1, a call that cannot be tested without DNA. Germline V lookup: CDR1 SGHAT, CDR2 FQNNGV. CDR3 size: 14 residues. CDR3 region: CASSLGGTVNEQFF.

This rearrangement joins TRBV2 to TRBJ2-3; absent DNA, TCRdb's TRBD2 call cannot be checked. The CDR3 has 12 residues. Germline V lookup: CDR1 SNHLY, CDR2 FYNNEI. CDR3 in amino acids: CATTPGTDTQYF.

V and J are TRBV15 and TRBJ2-1; TCRdb outputs TRBD1, but without DNA this stays unchecked. This CDR3 has 12 amino acids. The germline gives CDR1 LNHNV, CDR2 YYDKDF (reference sequence). The CDR3: CATSRDGIGSVF.

The chain joins TRBV5-6 to TRBJ1-5. The CDR3 extends over 13 amino acids. CDR1 SGHDT and CDR2 YYEEEE come from the germline V gene. CDR3: CASSLDRDQPQHF. Based on the CDR3 plus reference TRBV5-6 and TRBJ1-5, the full variable domain is DAGVTQSPTHLIKTRGQQVTLRCSPKSGHDTVSWYQQALGQGPQFIFQYYEEEERQRGNFPDRFSGHQFPNYSSELNVNALLLGDSALYLCASSLDRDQPQHFGDGTRLSIL.

The V gene is TRBV7-9, the J gene TRBJ2-3; checking the TCRdb D call of TRBD2 is not possible without DNA. Germline V CDR1 and CDR2: SEHNR, FQNEAQ (reference sequence). The CDR3 spans 13 residues. The CDR3 sequence: CASGGESTDTQYF.

This CDR3 is CAISLTLAGGTDTQYF. The chain employs TRBV10-3 and TRBJ2-3; TCRdb gives TRBD2 as the D gene, but with no DNA this cannot be confirmed. From germline, CDR1 is ENHRY and CDR2 SYGVKD. The CDR3 is made up of 16 amino acids.

The gene calls are TRBV6-6 and TRBJ2-2; TCRdb selects TRBD1, and the lack of DNA leaves this call unchecked. The CDR3 length is 15 residues. The germline V gene encodes CDR1 MNHNY and CDR2 SVGAGI (reference sequence). CDR3 protein: CASSSDRVYPGELFF.

CDR3 sequence reads: CAISGQATYGYTF. This sequence joins TRBV10-3 and TRBJ1-2; TCRdb indicates TRBD1, and absent DNA this call remains unverified. The CDR3 runs 13 residues. Germline values: CDR1 ENHRY, CDR2 SYGVKD.

The rearrangement uses TRBV20-1 and TRBJ1-2; TCRdb selects TRBD1, and the lack of DNA leaves this call unchecked. Germline V gene lookup returns CDR1 DFQATT and CDR2 SNEGSKA (reference sequence). The CDR3 is 13 amino acids. The CDR3 loop is CSALGQVLGGYTF.

This sequence joins TRBV12-3 or TRBV12-4 and TRBJ2-1; TCRdb's D call of TRBD2 is untestable without DNA. This CDR3 comprises 15 residues. The chain's CDR3 is CASRETSGSLNEQFF.

CDR3: CATSREQLGSYNEQFF. This rearrangement joins TRBV15 to TRBJ2-1. Germline lookup yields CDR1 LNHNV and CDR2 YYDKDF (reference sequence). This CDR3 contains 16 residues.

This rearrangement joins TRBV5-1 to TRBJ2-7. CDR3 length: 14 residues. The V gene's germline CDR1 is SGHRS and CDR2 YFSETQ. CDR3 protein: CASSLGGSVYEQYF.

This rearrangement joins TRBV15 to TRBJ2-1. This CDR3 is 15 amino acids long. Germline CDR1 LNHNV, CDR2 YYDKDF (reference sequence). CDR3 sequence reads: CATSRGGYSYNEQFF.

V is TRBV12-3 or TRBV12-4 and J is TRBJ1-2; the TCRdb D gene call, TRBD1, has no DNA to confirm it. The CDR3 runs 14 residues. CDR3 protein: CASSPGGGIGGYTF.

The chain carries TRBV12-3 or TRBV12-4 and TRBJ2-6; without DNA, the TCRdb call of TRBD2 cannot be checked. This CDR3 contains 17 residues. This chain's CDR3 is CASSLPFRGMGANVLTF.

This chain connects TRBV6-1 to TRBJ1-1; there is no DNA to check the TCRdb D call of TRBD1. CDR1 is MNHNS, CDR2 SASEGT, per germline. The CDR3 runs 14 residues. The CDR3 loop is CASSPPSWNTEAFF.